This T cell receptor beta chain was captured in a study of T cell repertoires in cytomegalovirus infection. TCRdb re-analysed the reads in MiXCR, keeping a single row per CDR3 protein. Of about 130,000 distinct CDR3 sequences in the sample, around 30% were seen once. Germline assignment: CDR1 KGHDR and CDR2 SFDVKD. Losses at the gene ends were 2 bases for V and 5 bases for J; bases not matched to a gene: 7. This CDR3 is 15 amino acids long. About this clonotype itself: Its target is not known.

This sequence originates from a human donor in good health (CMV status not recorded). Some clones in this sample may be carry-over from other donors' samples. This sample comprised CD8+ T cells from cultured PBMCs, obtained from culture after CMV antigen stimulation. The chain recombines TRBV24-1 with TRBJ2-5, with 7 bases matching TRBD2. The CDR3 nucleotides read TGTGCCACCAGTGATTCGGGAGGTACCGTGGAGACCCAGTACTTC. Its protein is CATSDSGGTVETQYF.